This T cell receptor (beta chain) was documented in a study of blood T cells in healthy people across ages. General study results and limits: It was not possible, with unsorted PBMCs, to conclusively compare naive and antigen-experienced cells. The fall in TCR beta diversity per million T cells was roughly linear with age. The study regarded diversity estimates from one million T cells as underestimates.

The CDR3 sequence is 14 residues long. Germline CDR1 reads SGHTA; CDR2 reads FQGTGA. The V and J ends lost 8 bases and 4 bases, in that order; junction bases with no gene match: 8. The use of a sample-barcoded 5' primer and a J-beta primer mix characterized a second PCR of roughly 7 to 11 cycles. Each CDR3 protein gets one entry after TCRdb re-called the 5' RACE reads with MiXCR. The repertoire has about a million distinct CDR3 sequences, roughly 51% of them found once; the top ten carry 20% to 25%. A remark on this clonotype: Its antigen is still unknown.

This chain links TRBV7-3 with TRBJ2-3; 8 nucleotides match TRBD2. The TCR originated in a woman in her fifties or sixties in good health. Sample: blood. The CDR3 DNA is TGTGCCAGCGCTCTAGCGGGCGGACCAGATACGCAGTATTTT. Its translation: CASALAGGPDTQYF.